This T cell receptor (beta chain) was recorded in a study of CD8+CD57+ T cells in acquired aplastic anemia. Study-level background: DNA recovered from sorted CD4+ and CD8+ cells had a mean of approximately 3.4 ug.

Patients who underwent sequencing had shown CD8+CD57+ cell expansion by flow cytometry. In germline, CDR1 is SGHTA, CDR2 FQGTGA. The CDR3 is 15 amino acids. Trimming cost V 5 bases and J 1 base; bases outside gene matches: 4. Genomic DNA, the template, was used for profiling of the TCR beta VDJ and CDR3. TCRdb re-derived calls from the reads in MiXCR, one entry per CDR3 protein. The repertoire consists of more than 95,000 distinct CDR3 sequences, with about 40% occurring once and the leading ten covering more than 2.5%. Material for sequencing was sorted CD4+, CD8+, or CD8+CD57+ T cells (not recorded which) from PBMCs. The chain employs TRBV7-3 and TRBJ1-2; 10 positions match TRBD1. The source is a human donor with aplastic anemia. CDR3 nucleotides: TGTGCCAGCAGCGCCGGGACAGGGGATAACTATGGCTACACCTTC. Its protein is CASSAGTGDNYGYTF.